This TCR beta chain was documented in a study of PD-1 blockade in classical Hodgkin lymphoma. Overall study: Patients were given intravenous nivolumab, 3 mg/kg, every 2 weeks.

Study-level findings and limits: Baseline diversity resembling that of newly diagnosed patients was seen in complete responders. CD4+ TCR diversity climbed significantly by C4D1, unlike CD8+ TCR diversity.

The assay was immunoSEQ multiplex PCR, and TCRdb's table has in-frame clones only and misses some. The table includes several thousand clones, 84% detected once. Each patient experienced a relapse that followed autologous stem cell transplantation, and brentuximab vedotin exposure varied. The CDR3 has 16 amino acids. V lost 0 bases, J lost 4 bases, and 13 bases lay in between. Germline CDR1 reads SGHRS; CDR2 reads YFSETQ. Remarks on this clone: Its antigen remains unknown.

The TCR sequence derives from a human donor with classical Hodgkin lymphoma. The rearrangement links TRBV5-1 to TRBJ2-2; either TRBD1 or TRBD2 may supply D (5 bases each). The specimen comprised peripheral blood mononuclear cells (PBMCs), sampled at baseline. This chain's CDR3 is CASSLARGAGTGELFF. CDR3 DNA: TGCGCCAGCAGCTTGGCCCGAGGGGCTGGCACCGGGGAGCTGTTTTTT.